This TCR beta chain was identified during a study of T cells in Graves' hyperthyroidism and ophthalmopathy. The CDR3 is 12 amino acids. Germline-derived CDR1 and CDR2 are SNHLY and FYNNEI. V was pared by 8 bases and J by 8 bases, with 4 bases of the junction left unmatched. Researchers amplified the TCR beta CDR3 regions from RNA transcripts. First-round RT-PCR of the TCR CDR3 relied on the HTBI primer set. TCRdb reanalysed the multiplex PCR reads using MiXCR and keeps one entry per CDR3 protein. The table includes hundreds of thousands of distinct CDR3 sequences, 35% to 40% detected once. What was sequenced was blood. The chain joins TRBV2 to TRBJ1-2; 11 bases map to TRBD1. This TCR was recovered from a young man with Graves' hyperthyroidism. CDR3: CASGQGATGYTF. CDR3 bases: TGTGCCAGCGGACAGGGGGCGACCGGCTACACCTTC.